Here is one TCR beta chain with its context. No cognate antigen has been identified for it. Per-base quality was not reported, and no clone a single base away is much larger than it. The record originates from a study of blood T cell repertoires in COVID-19 (TCRdb year 2020). About the study as a whole: Samples covering the acute and convalescent phases of COVID-19 were provided by collaborators in the United States, Italy and Spain. The prospective study material was composed of cDNA or gDNA derived from T cells, B-cell-depleted T cells, or PBMCs. Deeply sampled blood TCRbeta repertoires from subjects exposed to, actively infected with, or recovered from COVID-19 were included in the dataset. The repertoires were released in a freely available public database meant as a resource for research on the immune response to SARS-CoV-2. Samples were obtained from the ongoing ImmuneRACE study (first 160 participants) and from 1,000 to 1,500 subjects provided by 6 global collaborators. The sample metadata nearly always contained a de-identified subject ID, COVID-19 status, age in years and sex. Where available, HLA class I and class II types were obtained from metadata supplied by the sample provider rather than from assay-based typing. On the study overall, not on this receptor specifically: Clinical and demographic metadata were provided uncurated, with the amount varying by source and participant.

One collaborating source in Seattle enrolled patients while the patients were actively infected and followed the patients over time throughout the course of disease. Whole blood was collected in K2EDTA tubes by collaborating institutions according to the institutions' own protocols. For TCRbeta analysis, collaborators shipped samples in one of three forms: frozen whole blood, isolated PBMCs, or DNA extracted from either of those sample types. The germline V gene supplies CDR1 SGHRS and CDR2 YFSETQ. Counted from cysteine to phenylalanine, this CDR3 has 15 amino acids. Only CDR3 DNA is held: 45 bases, read in frame from base 1. V is pared back by 4 bases and J by 7 bases, with 17 bases lying between the germline termini. TCRbeta CDR3 regions were amplified from genomic DNA using the immunoSEQ Assay, a bias-controlled multiplex PCR. Under the source paper's analysis protocol: The number of nucleated cells in each sample was estimated from the amplification of reference gene primers within the assay. To quantify the absolute abundance of each unique TCRbeta CDR3 rearrangement, sequence reads were collapsed and filtered. Productive Simpson clonality was computed per sample as the square root of Simpson's diversity index over productive rearrangements. Here the immuneACCESS table is served through TCRdb, limited to in-frame sequences with V and J called. Missing clones are a known gap in these copies; in checked studies unresolved V genes cover under half, and the rest lacks a known reason. For V, J and clone size, that table is used; D and trimming come from the DNA. This sample has tens of thousands of clones in its table, and roughly 77% of those were observed once. Roughly 2.7% of the sample comes from the top ten.

The specimen sequenced was peripheral blood. The chain uses TRBV5-1 and TRBJ1-4; the D segment cannot be called with confidence. This receptor was taken from a woman aged 70-85 years with COVID-19, enrolled during active disease. The CDR3 sequence is CASSRDGEVGEKLFF. The DNA sequence reads TGCGCCAGCAGCCGCGACGGGGAGGTCGGTGAAAAACTGTTTTTT.